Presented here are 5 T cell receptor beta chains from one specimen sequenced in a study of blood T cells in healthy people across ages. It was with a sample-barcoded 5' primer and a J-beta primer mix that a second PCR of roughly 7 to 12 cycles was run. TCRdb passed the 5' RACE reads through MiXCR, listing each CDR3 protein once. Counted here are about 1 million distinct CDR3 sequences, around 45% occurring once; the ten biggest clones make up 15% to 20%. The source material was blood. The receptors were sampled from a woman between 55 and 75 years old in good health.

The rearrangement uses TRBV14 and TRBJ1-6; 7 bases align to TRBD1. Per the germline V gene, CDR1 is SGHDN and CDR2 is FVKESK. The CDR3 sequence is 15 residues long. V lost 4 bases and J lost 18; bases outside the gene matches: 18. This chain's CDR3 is CASSRRQGQNSPPHF. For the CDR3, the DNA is TGTGCCAGCAGCCGCCGACAGGGTCAGAATTCACCTCCCCACTTT.

The CDR3 sequence is CASSRAREQFF. The DNA of the CDR3 is TGTGCCAGCAGTCGGGCCCGCGAGCAGTTCTTC. The chain carries TRBV6-6 and TRBJ2-1; D remains unclear. V was pared by 5 bases and J by 10 bases, with 9 bases between. CDR1 and CDR2 from the germline V gene are MNHNY and SVGAGI (reference sequence). The length of the CDR3 is 11 residues.

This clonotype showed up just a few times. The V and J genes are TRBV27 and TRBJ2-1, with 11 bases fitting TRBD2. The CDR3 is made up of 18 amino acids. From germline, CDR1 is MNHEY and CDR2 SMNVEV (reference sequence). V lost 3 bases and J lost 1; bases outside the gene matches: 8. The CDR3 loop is CASSLGSGRGWSYNEQFF. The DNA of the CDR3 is TGTGCCAGCAGTTTGGGTAGCGGGAGGGGTTGGTCCTACAATGAGCAGTTCTTC.

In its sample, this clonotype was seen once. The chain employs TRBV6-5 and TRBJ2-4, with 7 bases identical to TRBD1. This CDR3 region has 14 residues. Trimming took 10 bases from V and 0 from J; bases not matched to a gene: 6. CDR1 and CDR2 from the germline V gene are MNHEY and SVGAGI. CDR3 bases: TGTGCCACCTGGACAGGTCTAGCCAAAAACATTCAGTACTTC. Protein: CATWTGLAKNIQYF.

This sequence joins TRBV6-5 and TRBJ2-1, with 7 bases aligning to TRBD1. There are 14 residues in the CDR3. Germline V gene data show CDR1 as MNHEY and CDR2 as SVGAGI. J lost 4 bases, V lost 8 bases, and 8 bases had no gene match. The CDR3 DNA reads TGTGCCAGCGGCAGAGACAGGGCATACAATGAGCAGTTCTTC. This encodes CASGRDRAYNEQFF.